These 20 T cell receptor beta chains came from one sample sequenced in a study of blood T cell repertoires in COVID-19. TCRdb keeps only in-frame clones here, not all; method: immunoSEQ multiplex PCR. This table has 200,000 to 250,000 clones, 75% to 85% appearing once. The sequenced material came from peripheral blood. The receptors shown here come from a human donor in a cohort sampled during active COVID-19.

The genes are TRBV5-1 and TRBJ1-6, with D perhaps TRBD1 (6 bases). The CDR3 loop spans 15 amino acids. The ends were cut back, 0 bases at V and 10 bases at J, with 14 bases in the middle. The V gene's germline CDR1 is SGHRS and CDR2 YFSETQ. DNA of the CDR3: TGCGCCAGCAGCTTGGGGGCACAGGGAGACTCACCCCTCCACTTT. Its protein product is CASSLGAQGDSPLHF.

The V and J genes are TRBV29-1 and TRBJ1-4, with D unclear. V lost 6 bases to trimming and J lost 5 bases, with 13 bases between them. CDR1 is SQVTM and CDR2 is ANQGSEA in the germline V gene. This CDR3 spans 13 amino acids. CDR3 sequence reads: CSVQVTANEKLFF. The CDR3, as DNA: TGCAGCGTGCAGGTCACGGCGAATGAAAAACTGTTTTTT.

The V gene is TRBV6-6, the J gene TRBJ2-7, with D possibly TRBD1 on 6 matching bases. Germline V gene data show CDR1 as MNHNY and CDR2 as SVGAGI (reference sequence). CDR3 length: 15 residues. V was clipped by 4 bases and J by 5 bases, with 18 bases between them. Here the CDR3 DNA reads TGTGCCAGCAGTTCACACTACGCAGGGGCCAACGAGCAGTACTTC. This translates into CASSSHYAGANEQYF.

The gene calls are TRBV7-2 and TRBJ2-1; 8 bases are shared with TRBD2. This CDR3 is built from 16 residues. The J segment lost 3 bases and the V segment lost 4 bases, leaving 8 bases of the junction unmatched. CDR1 and CDR2 (germline): SGHTA, FQGNSA. CDR3 in amino acids: CASSSQLAALYNEQFF. The CDR3 bases are TGTGCCAGCAGCTCCCAACTAGCGGCCCTCTACAATGAGCAGTTCTTC.

V usage is TRBV7-2 and J usage is TRBJ2-3, with D tentatively TRBD1 (6 bases). V was cut by 5 bases and J by 4 bases, with 13 bases left in between. The CDR3 totals 14 residues. The germline V gene has CDR1 SGHTA and CDR2 FQGNSA. The CDR3 sequence is CASSVYAGADTQYF. The CDR3 DNA is TGTGCCAGCAGCGTATATGCAGGGGCAGATACGCAGTATTTT.

The rearrangement uses TRBV18 and TRBJ2-7; 8 bases line up with TRBD1. The length of the CDR3 is 15 residues. The germline V gene encodes CDR1 KGHSH and CDR2 LQKENI. V lost 3 bases and J lost 4; bases outside the gene matches: 8. The CDR3 DNA sequence: TGTGCCAGCTCACCCACAGGGGGATCTGAATACGAGCAGTACTTC. It yields the protein CASSPTGGSEYEQYF.

This clone was seen a single time. The chain joins TRBV19 to TRBJ2-3, with TRBD2 matching 8 bases. Germline trimming cut 2 bases from V and 6 bases from J; bases unmatched to any gene: 10. The CDR3 length is 16 residues. Germline CDR1 is LNHDA and CDR2 is SQIVND (reference sequence). CDR3 sequence: CASSISVRGGMDTQYF. CDR3 in DNA: TGTGCCAGTAGTATATCCGTTCGGGGGGGAATGGATACGCAGTATTTT. Based on the CDR3 plus reference TRBV19 and TRBJ2-3, the full variable domain is DGGITQSPKYLFRKEGQNVTLSCEQNLNHDAMYWYRQDPGQGLRLIYYSQIVNDFQKGDIAEGYSVSREKKESFPLTVTSAQKNPTAFYLCASSISVRGGMDTQYFGPGTRLTVL.

V and J are TRBV12-3 or TRBV12-4 and TRBJ2-5; TRBD1 might be the D (6 bases). Trimming stripped 4 bases from V and 5 bases from J, with 8 bases between. This CDR3 is 12 amino acids long. The CDR3 here is CASSYTGETQYF. CDR3 bases: TGTGCCAGCAGTTACACAGGGGAGACCCAGTACTTC.

The chain carries TRBV30 and TRBJ1-1, with D tentatively TRBD1 (5 bases). The CDR3 runs to 12 residues. V lost 3 bases to trimming and J lost 4 bases, with 9 bases between them. Germline assignment: CDR1 GTSNPN and CDR2 SVGIG (reference sequence). The CDR3 coding sequence is TGTGCCTGGAGGGGGGGGAGCACTGAAGCTTTCTTT. This sequence encodes CAWRGGSTEAFF.

The chain has TRBV7-6 and TRBJ2-1, with TRBD2 matching over 12 bases. Germline lookup yields CDR1 SGHVS and CDR2 FNYEAQ. This CDR3 is 16 amino acids long. After removal of 0 bases from V and 7 bases from J, the junction contained 4 bases not matched to a gene. The CDR3 sequence: CASSLATSGSKNEQFF. CDR3 DNA sequence: TGTGCCAGCAGCTTAGCGACTAGCGGGAGTAAGAATGAGCAGTTCTTC.

The CDR3 region has the DNA TGCGCCAGCAGCCAAGGATTGAGACAGTCTACTAACTATGGCTACACCTTC. Translation gives CASSQGLRQSTNYGYTF. This rearrangement joins TRBV4-1 to TRBJ1-2, with D possibly TRBD1 on 5 matching bases. The V gene's germline CDR1 is MGHRA and CDR2 YSYEKL. This CDR3 has 17 amino acids. V was shortened by 1 base and J by 0 bases, with 15 bases between the two germline ends.

This chain connects TRBV6-5 to TRBJ1-2; the D gene is possibly TRBD1 (6 bases). Germline CDR1 reads MNHEY; CDR2 reads SVGAGI. This CDR3 is 14 amino acids long. The V end was cut by 6 bases, the J end by 5 bases, with 16 bases between. The CDR3 bases are TGTGCCAGCAGGAGACAGGACCAAACTTATGGCTACACCTTC. Translated, it gives CASRRQDQTYGYTF.

The chain employs TRBV7-8 and TRBJ1-1; D might be TRBD1 (5 bases). Germline V CDR1 and CDR2: SGHVS, FQNEAQ. Between the trimmed V and J ends, which lost 2 bases and 11 bases, there was a span of 15 bases. The CDR3 totals 13 residues. The CDR3 spells CASSLNKGTSAFF. In nucleotides, the CDR3 is TGTGCCAGCAGCTTAAACAAGGGGACTTCGGCTTTCTTT.

The chain combines TRBV4-2 with TRBJ2-5; D unclear. The CDR3 length is 14 residues. CDR1 LGHNA and CDR2 YNFKEQ come from the germline V gene. V gave up 0 bases and J gave up 5 bases, with 10 bases separating them. DNA of the CDR3: TGTGCCAGCAGCCAAGAGAGGCATTGGGAGACCCAGTACTTC. This sequence encodes CASSQERHWETQYF.

This clone was detected once. J is TRBJ1-2 and V is TRBV11-2; D not resolved. Germline CDR1 SGHAT, CDR2 FQNNGV. The V gene lost 0 bases and the J gene lost 2 bases, with 13 bases spanning the gap. The CDR3 covers 16 residues. As DNA, the CDR3 is TGTGCCAGCAGCTTAGATCTTTACGGGTTAAACTATGGCTACACCTTC. It translates to CASSLDLYGLNYGYTF.

V gene TRBV27 combines with J gene TRBJ2-1, with TRBD2 matching over 9 bases. V was clipped by 0 bases and J by 0 bases; unmatched bases: 6. CDR3 length equals 18 residues. Germline V gene data show CDR1 as MNHEY and CDR2 as SMNVEV (reference sequence). The DNA of the CDR3 is TGTGCCAGCAGTTTATCGCCGGGACTAGCCTTCTCCTACAATGAGCAGTTCTTC. This gives the protein CASSLSPGLAFSYNEQFF.

In this sample, this clone turned up once. The gene calls are TRBV5-1 and TRBJ1-6; D is undetermined. The CDR3 runs 16 residues. Trimming cost V 1 base and J 9 bases, with 17 bases left between them. CDR1 SGHRS and CDR2 YFSETQ come from the germline V gene. CDR3 in amino acids: CASSLYTDRAISPLHF. The CDR3 region has the DNA TGCGCCAGCAGCTTGTACACAGATCGCGCAATTTCACCCCTCCACTTT.

This clone has just a few counts. The V gene is TRBV11-2, the J gene TRBJ1-4, with D possibly TRBD1 on 5 matching bases. Germline lookup yields CDR1 SGHAT and CDR2 FQNNGV. Trimming took 0 bases from V and 0 from J, leaving 11 bases between them. CDR3 length: 17 residues. DNA for the CDR3: TGTGCCAGCAGCTTAGAGGGGGGTTCGGCAACTAATGAAAAACTGTTTTTT. Translating gives CASSLEGGSATNEKLFF.

V is TRBV5-1 and J is TRBJ1-2, with D possibly TRBD1 on 6 matching bases. Germline CDR1 and CDR2: SGHRS and YFSETQ. V was trimmed by 4 bases and J by 8 bases, leaving 21 bases between them. The length of the CDR3 is 15 residues. The CDR3 DNA reads TGCGCCAGCAGCCCACATTCCAGGGGTTCCATGGGCTACACCTTC. This sequence encodes CASSPHSRGSMGYTF.

Comment on this clone: Sequence at one end of the junction differs from germline and may be a read error. The CDR3 bases are TGTGCCAGCAGTACACCAGAGATGAGCGGGAGACGGGAATTT. It specifies CASSTPEMSGRREF. The chain recombines TRBV6-6 with TRBJ2-3; 8 nucleotides align to TRBD2. Per the germline V gene, CDR1 is MNHNY and CDR2 is SVGAGI (reference sequence). This CDR3 comprises 14 residues.